This T cell receptor beta chain was captured in a study of shared clonotypes between healthy human individuals. Findings and limits, study-wide: Around 4.7% was the fraction of naive CD4 clonotypes found shared across a handful of donors.

Each donor was a Caucasian adult residing in Nashville, Tennessee. Assay: immunoSEQ multiplex PCR; the TCRdb copy retains only in-frame clones and omits some. The data hold 2 million to 2.5 million clones, with 90% to 97% observed a single time. As for this clone: Its target is unknown.

The TCR comes from a young man in good health. Sequencing was done on a sample of naive CD4+ T cells sorted from blood. Subset meaning: CD45RA+ positively selected.

CDR3 DNA: TGTGCCAGCAGTTTGGGCAGGGTCTTCACTGAAGCTTTCTTT. It encodes CASSLGRVFTEAFF. The rearrangement links TRBV6-5 to TRBJ1-1; a weak D match, TRBD1 (5 bases). CDR1 MNHEY and CDR2 SVGAGI come from the germline V gene. The CDR3 spans 14 residues. V was clipped by 4 bases and J by 4 bases, with 13 bases between them.